A single sample gave rise to the 23 T cell receptor beta chains below, sequenced in a study of blood T cell repertoires in COVID-19. Method: immunoSEQ multiplex PCR; TCRdb's copy keeps in-frame clones and lacks some. The table records roughly 150,000 clones, around 87% of them present only once. Sequencing used peripheral blood. These receptors were obtained from a human donor in a cohort sampled during active COVID-19.

This clone was picked up a small number of times. The V and J genes are TRBV7-6 and TRBJ2-7; D is perhaps TRBD1 (6 bases). V was clipped by 0 bases and J by 5 bases, with 11 bases between them. The CDR3 is 14 residues long. Germline V CDR1 and CDR2: SGHVS, FNYEAQ. CDR3 loop: CASSLALKGDEQYF. The CDR3 DNA follows: TGTGCCAGCAGCTTAGCGCTTAAGGGGGACGAGCAGTACTTC.

This sequence joins TRBV27 and TRBJ2-1; 10 positions agree with TRBD2. The CDR3 is 16 residues long. Germline lookup yields CDR1 MNHEY and CDR2 SMNVEV (reference sequence). V trimming: 5 bases; J trimming: 6 bases; junction bases outside the gene matches: 10. The CDR3 region has the DNA TGTGCCAGCAGTCCCCTTTTAGCGGGGGGCCCCAATGAGCAGTTCTTC. Its translation: CASSPLLAGGPNEQFF.

This clone has at least ten counts. The chain is built from TRBV27 and TRBJ1-2, with 10 positions matching TRBD1. Germline V CDR1 and CDR2: MNHEY, SMNVEV (reference sequence). This CDR3 region has 17 residues. J gave up 5 bases and V 6 bases, and 15 bases lay outside the gene matches. The CDR3 here is CASSGGGVGQGRYGYTF. The CDR3 coding sequence is TGTGCCAGCAGCGGGGGGGGAGTGGGACAGGGGAGGTATGGCTACACCTTC.

The genes are TRBV30 and TRBJ1-1; D may be TRBD1 (6 bases). The CDR3 runs to 14 residues. V was shortened by 2 bases and J by 5 bases, with 15 bases between the two germline ends. CDR1 GTSNPN and CDR2 SVGIG come from the germline V gene (reference sequence). The chain's CDR3 is CAWSLRGRRTEAFF. The DNA for the CDR3 is TGTGCCTGGAGTTTGCGGGGGCGAAGAACTGAAGCTTTCTTT.

V gene TRBV15 combines with J gene TRBJ2-2; maybe TRBD1 (5 bases). Trimming took off 3 bases at V and 0 bases at J, with 8 bases between the two ends. Germline assignment: CDR1 LNHNV and CDR2 YYDKDF (reference sequence). This CDR3 region has 15 residues. CDR3 DNA: TGTGCCACCAGCAGCCGGACACCGAACACCGGGGAGCTGTTTTTT. Its translation is CATSSRTPNTGELFF.

This chain connects TRBV5-1 to TRBJ2-1, with D unresolved. The V gene lost 0 bases and the J gene lost 5 bases, with 6 bases spanning the gap. The CDR3 length is 13 residues. Germline-derived CDR1 and CDR2 are SGHRS and YFSETQ. Here the CDR3 reads CASSLAGHNEQFF. CDR3 in DNA: TGCGCCAGCAGCTTGGCAGGCCACAATGAGCAGTTCTTC.

The chain couples TRBV5-6 to TRBJ2-3; 11 bases are a match to TRBD1. This CDR3 contains 15 residues. The V gene's germline CDR1 is SGHDT and CDR2 YYEEEE. The V and J ends lost 1 base and 5 bases, in that order; junction bases with no gene match: 3. In DNA form, the CDR3 reads TGTGCCAGCAGCTTGTATGGGACAGGGGGAGATACGCAGTATTTT. This translates into CASSLYGTGGDTQYF.

In DNA form, the CDR3 reads TGTGCCAGTACCAAGTCCGGGACAGATATCTATGGCTACACCTTC. This codes for CASTKSGTDIYGYTF. The chain links TRBV5-5 to TRBJ1-2; TRBD1 agrees at 7 bases. Germline V gene data show CDR1 as SGHKS and CDR2 as YYEKEE (reference sequence). J was trimmed by 4 bases and V by 8 bases; bases with no gene match: 14. This CDR3 region has 15 residues.

The chain carries TRBV2 and TRBJ2-1; 14 positions match TRBD2. After removal of 6 bases from V and 0 bases from J, the junction contained 16 bases not matched to a gene. This CDR3 region has 21 residues. Germline lookup yields CDR1 SNHLY and CDR2 FYNNEI. In DNA form, the CDR3 reads TGTGCCAGCAGGCGGGGGGTAGGACTAGCGGGAGGCCTCAGCTCCTACAATGAGCAGTTCTTC. This sequence encodes CASRRGVGLAGGLSSYNEQFF. Using reference TRBV2 and TRBJ2-1 for the parts outside the CDR3, the full variable domain is EPEVTQTPSHQVTQMGQEVILRCVPISNHLYFYWYRQILGQKVEFLVSFYNNEISEKSEIFDDQFSVERPDGSNFTLKIRSTKLEDSAMYFCASRRGVGLAGGLSSYNEQFFGPGTRLTVL.

The chain carries TRBV10-1 and TRBJ1-3, with D possibly being TRBD1 (6 bases). Germline V gene lookup returns CDR1 WNHNN and CDR2 SYGVQD (reference sequence). V dropped 2 bases and J dropped 2 bases, with 7 bases sitting between them. There are 14 residues in the CDR3. This chain's CDR3 is CASSEPGAGNTIYF. The CDR3 coding sequence is TGCGCCAGCAGTGAGCCAGGGGCTGGAAACACCATATATTTT.

J is TRBJ2-4 and V is TRBV19; 7 nucleotides agree with TRBD1. Looked up from germline, CDR1 is LNHDA and CDR2 is SQIVND (reference sequence). Trimming at V came to 4 bases and at J to 8 bases, leaving 11 bases not matched to a gene. CDR3 length equals 15 residues. DNA of the CDR3: TGTGCCAGTAGTACAAGGACAGGTTCAATGGACATTCAGTACTTC. Protein: CASSTRTGSMDIQYF.

The chain combines TRBV27 with TRBJ2-3; 13 bases match TRBD2. Germline trimming cut 3 bases from V and 2 bases from J; bases unmatched to any gene: 5. Per the germline V gene, CDR1 is MNHEY and CDR2 is SMNVEV (reference sequence). CDR3 size: 17 residues. This CDR3 is CASSFGLAGDLTDTQYF. CDR3 DNA sequence: TGTGCCAGCAGTTTTGGACTAGCGGGGGACCTCACAGATACGCAGTATTTT.

The chain carries TRBV30 and TRBJ1-2; a weak D match, TRBD1 (5 bases). Trimming shortened V by 2 bases and J by 8 bases, and 12 bases separated the two germline ends. The CDR3 runs to 12 residues. Germline CDR1 GTSNPN, CDR2 SVGIG (reference sequence). The CDR3 sequence: CAWSTGQGGYTF. The CDR3 region has the DNA TGTGCCTGGAGTACCGGACAAGGAGGCTACACCTTC.

The chain recombines TRBV2 with TRBJ2-5; D perhaps matches TRBD2 (6 bases). Germline CDR1 SNHLY, CDR2 FYNNEI. The CDR3 contains 14 residues. Trimming left V 0 bases short and J 7 bases short, with 12 bases between. CDR3 coding DNA: TGTGCCAGCAGTGAAGCGCGGGGCCCCCGGACCCAGTACTTC. This gives the protein CASSEARGPRTQYF.

The chain carries TRBV9 and TRBJ1-1; 7 nucleotides match TRBD1. The trim removed 3 bases at V and 4 bases at J, leaving 6 bases unmatched. This CDR3 comprises 14 residues. Germline V CDR1 and CDR2: SGDLS, YYNGEE. As DNA, the CDR3 is TGTGCCAGCAGCGCAACACAGGGGTTCACTGAAGCTTTCTTT. It encodes CASSATQGFTEAFF.

The table lists this clone with a count of one. The chain links TRBV7-2 to TRBJ2-7; TRBD1 aligns across 7 bases. V gave up 1 base and J gave up 1 base; unmatched junction bases: 4. The CDR3 consists of 15 residues. Germline V gene data show CDR1 as SGHTA and CDR2 as FQGNSA. The CDR3 region has the DNA TGTGCCAGCAGCTTAGGGGGGACAGCTTCCTACGAGCAGTACTTC. Its protein product is CASSLGGTASYEQYF.

This chain connects TRBV28 to TRBJ1-3, with TRBD1 matching 9 bases. The CDR3 covers 17 residues. Trimming took 4 bases from V and 4 from J; bases not matched to a gene: 11. Per germline, CDR1 MDHEN and CDR2 SYDVKM. The CDR3, as DNA: TGTGCCAGCAGTTCCCCCCGGACAGGGGACTCCGGAAACACCATATATTTT. Amino acid sequence: CASSSPRTGDSGNTIYF.

Only one count was recorded for this clone. The chain joins TRBV4-1 to TRBJ2-7; D not certain. Germline lookup yields CDR1 MGHRA and CDR2 YSYEKL. Trimming removed 1 base from V and 0 bases from J, with 7 bases in between. The CDR3 totals 14 residues. CDR3 DNA sequence: TGCGCCAGCAGCCAAGTTATTAGCTCCTACGAGCAGTACTTC. Protein product: CASSQVISSYEQYF.

Ten or more counts support this clone. The chain uses TRBV28 and TRBJ2-5; D might be TRBD1 (6 bases). The V gene's germline CDR1 is MDHEN and CDR2 SYDVKM. The CDR3 is 15 amino acids. V was pared by 7 bases and J by 1 base, with 16 bases between. In DNA, the CDR3 is TGTGCCAGCACCCTGGTACAGGGCAGCCAAGAGACCCAGTACTTC. Its protein is CASTLVQGSQETQYF.

The sample holds one count of this clone. The V and J genes are TRBV9 and TRBJ2-3; 7 bases match TRBD2. V lost 0 bases, J lost 5 bases, and 6 bases stayed unmatched. This CDR3 comprises 15 residues. Germline lookup yields CDR1 SGDLS and CDR2 YYNGEE. CDR3 residues: CASSVGGRAIDTQYF. The CDR3 DNA reads TGTGCCAGCAGCGTAGGAGGGAGGGCCATAGATACGCAGTATTTT.

V usage is TRBV12-3 or TRBV12-4 and J usage is TRBJ1-2; D remains ambiguous. The CDR3 is made up of 13 amino acids. Trimming cost V 6 bases and J 1 base, with 9 bases left between them. CDR3 sequence reads: CASSLGINYGYTF. As DNA, the CDR3 is TGTGCCAGCAGCCTCGGGATTAACTATGGCTACACCTTC.

The rearrangement links TRBV3-1 (or the pseudogene TRBV3-2) to TRBJ1-2; D is perhaps TRBD1 (5 bases). The V gene lost 6 bases and the J gene lost 4 bases, with 15 bases spanning the gap. This CDR3 is 14 amino acids long. Germline CDR1 is LGHDT and CDR2 is YNNKEL (reference sequence). Here the CDR3 reads CASRPKTVGYGYTF. Written as DNA, the CDR3 is TGTGCCAGCAGACCGAAGACAGTTGGCTATGGCTACACCTTC.

The CDR3 DNA is TGCGCCAGCAGCCCAGACAGGGGGCGTGGAGATTCACCCCTCCACTTT. This gives the protein CASSPDRGRGDSPLHF. V is TRBV5-1 and J is TRBJ1-6; 10 nucleotides line up with TRBD1. V was clipped by 4 bases and J by 8 bases; unmatched bases: 9. The CDR3 runs 16 residues. From germline, CDR1 is SGHRS and CDR2 YFSETQ.